One and the same sample provided the 24 T cell receptor beta chains below, sequenced in a study of blood T cell repertoires in COVID-19. The data were produced by immunoSEQ multiplex PCR, yet TCRdb's version contains in-frame clones alone and is incomplete. The sample shows roughly 240,000 clones, around four fifths of them seen only once. Input material: peripheral blood. The receptors originated from a woman aged 70-85 years with acute or convalescent COVID-19.

The chain links TRBV6-4 to TRBJ2-3; 11 nucleotides align to TRBD1. This CDR3 has 15 amino acids. Germline V lookup: CDR1 MRHNA, CDR2 SNTAGT. The trim removed 3 bases at V and 6 bases at J, leaving 5 bases unmatched. The DNA of the CDR3 is TGTGCCAGCAGTGATCGGGACAGGGGGTTCGATACGCAGTATTTT. Protein product: CASSDRDRGFDTQYF.

The chain uses TRBV2 and TRBJ1-3, with D hard to call. V was trimmed by 6 bases and J by 0 bases, leaving 15 bases between them. This CDR3 is built from 16 residues. Germline lookup yields CDR1 SNHLY and CDR2 FYNNEI. CDR3 DNA sequence: TGTGCCAGCAGATCGTTACCAACAATCTCTGGAAACACCATATATTTT. Translation gives CASRSLPTISGNTIYF.

The V and J genes are TRBV12-3 or TRBV12-4 and TRBJ1-2; 7 bases agree with TRBD1. J gave up 7 bases and V 5 bases, and 4 bases lay outside the gene matches. This CDR3 region has 12 residues. The CDR3 DNA sequence: TGTGCCAGCAGTACCGGACAGGTTGGCTACACCTTC. Its protein product is CASSTGQVGYTF.

This clone was observed once. V usage is TRBV7-9 and J usage is TRBJ1-1, with a weak D call TRBD1 (6 bases). Between the trimmed V and J ends, which lost 0 bases and 1 base, there was a span of 9 bases. Germline assignment: CDR1 SEHNR and CDR2 FQNEAQ (reference sequence). The CDR3 is 15 amino acids. The CDR3 sequence is CASSLAPGANTEAFF. CDR3 sequence (DNA): TGTGCCAGCAGCTTAGCTCCAGGGGCGAACACTGAAGCTTTCTTT.

This chain uses TRBV10-2 with TRBJ1-6; 7 bases are shared with TRBD1. Germline CDR1 reads WSHSY; CDR2 reads SAAADI. After removal of 4 bases from V and 6 bases from J, the junction contained 3 bases not matched to a gene. The CDR3 loop spans 14 amino acids. The CDR3 sequence: CASSGQGTNSPLHF. The CDR3 coding sequence is TGCGCCAGCAGTGGACAGGGAACTAATTCACCCCTCCACTTT.

The chain couples TRBV7-2 to TRBJ2-1; D is unresolved. With 1 base removed from V and 0 bases from J, the gap between germline ends came to 10 bases. Germline loops: CDR1 SGHTA, CDR2 FQGNSA. There are 16 residues in the CDR3. CDR3 sequence (DNA): TGTGCCAGCAGCTTAGTGTCCAGATACTCCTACAATGAGCAGTTCTTC. Translating it yields CASSLVSRYSYNEQFF.

In this sample, this clone turned up once. V and J are TRBV3-1 (or the pseudogene TRBV3-2) and TRBJ2-2; tentatively, D is TRBD1 (5 bases). The length of the CDR3 is 13 residues. Looked up from germline, CDR1 is LGHDT and CDR2 is YNNKEL (reference sequence). V was clipped by 6 bases and J by 4 bases, with 9 bases between them. The CDR3 DNA sequence: TGTGCCAGCAGATCGACAGTCACCGGGGAGCTGTTTTTT. Translated: CASRSTVTGELFF.

The chain is built from TRBV2 and TRBJ1-2; 8 nucleotides line up with TRBD1. Germline trimming cut 5 bases from V and 3 bases from J; bases unmatched to any gene: 8. Germline loops: CDR1 SNHLY, CDR2 FYNNEI. The CDR3 is 15 residues long. In DNA, the CDR3 is TGTGCCAGCAGTATCCGGACAGGGCAGGACTATGGCTACACCTTC. Its protein is CASSIRTGQDYGYTF. The full variable domain, rest sourced from reference TRBV2 and TRBJ1-2, is EPEVTQTPSHQVTQMGQEVILRCVPISNHLYFYWYRQILGQKVEFLVSFYNNEISEKSEIFDDQFSVERPDGSNFTLKIRSTKLEDSAMYFCASSIRTGQDYGYTFGSGTRLTVV.

The gene calls are TRBV19 and TRBJ2-7; TRBD1 matches at 8 bases. Germline lookup yields CDR1 LNHDA and CDR2 SQIVND (reference sequence). V lost 7 bases to trimming and J lost 6 bases; unmatched junction nucleotides: 11. The CDR3 loop spans 14 amino acids. The CDR3 region has the DNA TGTGCCAGTACCACGGACAGGGCAGGGGGCGAGCAGTACTTC. This encodes CASTTDRAGGEQYF.

The CDR3, as DNA: TGTGCCAGCAGTTACACGGGGGTCTATGGCTACACCTTC. This translates into CASSYTGVYGYTF. The rearrangement links TRBV6-2 or TRBV6-3 to TRBJ1-2, with a tentative D call TRBD1 (5 bases). Germline assignment: CDR1 MNHEY and CDR2 SVGEGT. V was shortened by 2 bases and J by 4 bases, with 8 bases between the two germline ends. The CDR3 runs 13 residues.

The chain couples TRBV27 to TRBJ2-7; the D gene is possibly TRBD1 (5 bases). The germline gives CDR1 MNHEY, CDR2 SMNVEV (reference sequence). The V end lost 5 bases, the J end lost 2 bases, and 13 bases lay between the germline ends. The CDR3 sequence is 14 residues long. CDR3 nucleotide sequence: TGTGCCAGCAGTCCCTGGCAGGGCCCCTACGAGCAGTACTTC. Protein: CASSPWQGPYEQYF.

Written as DNA, the CDR3 is TGCGCCAGCAGCCAAACAGGCGACATTCAGTACTTC. Protein: CASSQTGDIQYF. The rearrangement links TRBV4-3 to TRBJ2-4; D may be TRBD1 (5 bases). V lost 2 bases, J lost 8 bases, and 7 bases lay in between. Germline V gives CDR1 LGHNA, CDR2 YSLEER. The length of the CDR3 is 12 residues.

The CDR3 region is CASSVEPGRGETQYF. The CDR3 nucleotides are TGTGCCAGCAGCGTAGAGCCGGGGCGGGGAGAGACCCAGTACTTC. V is TRBV9 and J is TRBJ2-5; perhaps TRBD2 as D (6 bases). The CDR3 is 15 residues long. The germline CDR1 and CDR2 sequences are SGDLS and YYNGEE. V shed 0 bases and J shed 4 bases, with 13 bases lying between them.

The V call is TRBV5-1, the J call TRBJ1-2; the D gene is possibly TRBD1 (5 bases). The CDR3 is 16 residues long. Deletions cut 7 bases from V and 8 bases from J, with 27 bases between. CDR1 and CDR2 (germline): SGHRS, YFSETQ. CDR3 DNA: TGCGCCAGCGATACGGGGACTCCCGGTGCTCCGGAGGGCTACACCTTC. Protein product: CASDTGTPGAPEGYTF.

The genes are TRBV6-4 and TRBJ2-3; maybe TRBD2 (6 bases). There are 13 residues in the CDR3. V was clipped by 3 bases and J by 6 bases, with 10 bases between them. Germline V gene data show CDR1 as MRHNA and CDR2 as SNTAGT. The CDR3 loop is CASSERAGDTQYF. DNA of the CDR3: TGTGCCAGCAGTGAGCGGGCGGGGGATACGCAGTATTTT.

This clone was seen only once. The chain has TRBV5-5 and TRBJ2-5; the D gene is possibly TRBD1 (8 bases). Trimming cost V 2 bases and J 3 bases, with 11 bases left between them. CDR1 is SGHKS, CDR2 YYEKEE, per germline (reference sequence). The CDR3 loop spans 14 amino acids. The CDR3 sequence is CASSFTGGEETQYF. CDR3 DNA: TGTGCCAGCAGCTTCACAGGGGGGGAAGAGACCCAGTACTTC.

The chain combines TRBV11-2 with TRBJ1-6; 8 nucleotides agree with TRBD1. CDR1 and CDR2 (germline): SGHAT, FQNNGV. The V and J ends lost 8 bases and 4 bases, in that order; junction bases with no gene match: 7. This CDR3 spans 15 amino acids. CDR3 protein: CASSIQGDYNSPLHF. As DNA, the CDR3 is TGTGCCAGCTCCATACAGGGGGATTATAATTCACCCCTCCACTTT.

The chain joins TRBV28 to TRBJ1-1; D may be TRBD1 (5 bases). Per germline, CDR1 MDHEN and CDR2 SYDVKM. The CDR3 length is 15 residues. V was cut by 1 base and J by 4 bases, with 13 bases left in between. The CDR3 loop reads CASSLLGGGGTEAFF. The CDR3 coding sequence is TGTGCCAGCAGTTTATTGGGGGGAGGAGGCACTGAAGCTTTCTTT.

This rearrangement joins TRBV28 to TRBJ1-1; a possible D gene is TRBD1 (5 bases). V lost 5 bases, J lost 5 bases, and 12 bases lay in between. CDR1 MDHEN and CDR2 SYDVKM come from the germline V gene. The CDR3 runs to 13 residues. Here the CDR3 reads CASSPSRTTEAFF. CDR3 sequence (DNA): TGTGCCAGCAGTCCCTCAAGGACAACTGAAGCTTTCTTT.

This clone was recorded at least ten times. CDR3 region: CASSFISPNTEAFF. The CDR3 region has the DNA TGTGCCAGCTCATTCATCAGTCCGAACACTGAAGCTTTCTTT. V usage is TRBV18 and J usage is TRBJ1-1, with no clear D. The CDR3 has 14 residues. The V and J ends lost 5 bases and 1 base respectively, with 11 bases between them. Per germline, CDR1 KGHSH and CDR2 LQKENI.

The rearrangement joins TRBV7-2 to TRBJ2-3; D not resolved. Germline V CDR1 and CDR2: SGHTA, FQGNSA. Trimming removed 1 base from V and 2 bases from J, with 7 bases in between. This CDR3 is 14 amino acids long. The CDR3 spells CASSLGQSTDTQYF. DNA for the CDR3: TGTGCCAGCAGCTTAGGGCAGTCCACAGATACGCAGTATTTT.

This chain connects TRBV12-3 or TRBV12-4 to TRBJ2-1; a possible D gene is TRBD2 (5 bases). There are 12 residues in the CDR3. V gave up 7 bases and J gave up 10 bases, with 14 bases separating them. CDR3 amino acids: CASTLPGTEQFF. As DNA, the CDR3 is TGTGCCAGCACTCTCCCGGGAACGGAGCAGTTCTTC.

This chain uses TRBV28 with TRBJ2-1; 9 bases agree with TRBD1. Germline V gene lookup returns CDR1 MDHEN and CDR2 SYDVKM. The J segment lost 7 bases and the V segment lost 5 bases, leaving 15 bases of the junction unmatched. CDR3 length: 17 amino acids. The chain's CDR3 is CASSAMPDRGRVNEQFF. As DNA, the CDR3 is TGTGCCAGCAGTGCGATGCCGGACAGGGGTCGGGTAAATGAGCAGTTCTTC. Variable domain in full (rest from reference TRBV28 and TRBJ2-1): DVKVTQSSRYLVKRTGEKVFLECVQDMDHENMFWYRQDPGLGLRLIYFSYDVKMKEKGDIPEGYSVSREKKERFSLILESASTNQTSMYLCASSAMPDRGRVNEQFFGPGTRLTVL.

This clone was observed a single time. This rearrangement joins TRBV7-2 to TRBJ1-2; weak D call: TRBD1 (5 bases). Trimming shortened V by 3 bases and J by 4 bases, and 15 bases separated the two germline ends. Germline V CDR1 and CDR2: SGHTA, FQGNSA. This CDR3 is 15 amino acids long. The chain's CDR3 is CASSFLGGEGYGYTF. For the CDR3, the DNA is TGTGCCAGCAGCTTCCTCGGGGGGGAGGGCTATGGCTACACCTTC.